This TCR beta chain was documented in a study of shared clonotypes between healthy human individuals. Study at large: A couple of female and a few male donors aged 18 to 49 were enrolled.

TCRdb's table, derived via immunoSEQ multiplex PCR, lists solely in-frame clones and lacks some. The sample yields roughly 2.4 million clones, around 95% seen once. With regard to this clone: At the DNA level, this CDR3 is encoded by other sequences in the same sample as well.

CDR3 length equals 12 residues. V was shortened by 1 base and J by 5 bases, with 6 bases between the two germline ends. Germline values: CDR1 KGHSH, CDR2 LQKENI. The sample taken for sequencing was naive CD4+ T cells sorted from blood. Described subset: CD45RA+ positively selected. This chain joins TRBV18 and TRBJ2-7; no definite D call. The receptor's source is a man between 18 and 35 years old in good health. The CDR3 DNA is TGTGCCAGCTCACCACGAGAAAACGAGCAGTACTTC. Encoded protein: CASSPRENEQYF.